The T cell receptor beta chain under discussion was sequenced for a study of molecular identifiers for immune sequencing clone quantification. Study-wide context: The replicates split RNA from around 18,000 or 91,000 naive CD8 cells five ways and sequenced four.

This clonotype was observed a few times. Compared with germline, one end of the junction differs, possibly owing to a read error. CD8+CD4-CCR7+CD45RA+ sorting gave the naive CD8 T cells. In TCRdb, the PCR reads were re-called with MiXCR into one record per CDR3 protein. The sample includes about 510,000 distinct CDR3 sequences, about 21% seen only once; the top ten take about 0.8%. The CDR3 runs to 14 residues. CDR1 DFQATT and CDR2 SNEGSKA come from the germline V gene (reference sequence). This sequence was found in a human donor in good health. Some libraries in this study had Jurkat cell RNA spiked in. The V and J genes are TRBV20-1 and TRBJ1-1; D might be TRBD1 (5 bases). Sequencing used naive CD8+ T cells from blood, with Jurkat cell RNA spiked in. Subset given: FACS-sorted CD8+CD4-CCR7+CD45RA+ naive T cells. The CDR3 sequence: CSARAGLRSTEALF. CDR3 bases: TGCAGTGCTAGAGCGGGACTACGGAGCACTGAAGCTCTCTTT.